Listed below are T cell receptor beta chains from one sample, sequenced in a study of beta chain features in type 1 diabetes. The data were produced by immunoSEQ multiplex PCR, yet TCRdb's version contains in-frame clones alone and is incomplete. There are under 400,000 clones in the sample; around a fifth occur only once, and around 0.04% lies in the top ten. The source material was naive CD4+ T cells from blood. The origin of the receptors is a woman younger than 35 in good health. Each CDR3 is given with its conserved first and last residue. A D gene is named only where the DNA matches it firmly. Clone sizes are given selectively: once, few, many, or a class where the clone is expanded.

V gene: TRBV6-5; clone size: -; D gene: TRBD2; J gene: TRBJ2-5; CDR3 DNA: TGTGCCAGCAGTTCCCCCGGGGGGGAGACCCAGTACTTC; CDR3 protein: CASSSPGGETQYF
V gene: TRBV5-1; clone size: -; D gene: -; J gene: TRBJ2-4; CDR3 DNA: TGCGCCAGCAGCTTGGCGGGAGCGTTGAGTACCGAAAACATTCAGTACTTC; CDR3 protein: CASSLAGALSTENIQYF
V gene: TRBV30; clone size: -; D gene: TRBD2; J gene: TRBJ2-5; CDR3 DNA: TGTGCCTGGAGTGTCGGGGGGGGCTCGGAGACCCAGTACTTC; CDR3 protein: CAWSVGGGSETQYF
V gene: TRBV11-2; clone size: few; D gene: TRBD2; J gene: TRBJ2-3; CDR3 DNA: TGTGCCAGCAGCTTACGCACTAGCGGGAGGAGTAAGACAGATACGCAGTATTTT; CDR3 protein: CASSLRTSGRSKTDTQYF
V gene: TRBV25-1; clone size: few; D gene: -; J gene: TRBJ2-7; CDR3 DNA: TGTGCCAGCAGTGAATCTGTGCGCTCCTACGAGCAGTACTTC; CDR3 protein: CASSESVRSYEQYF
V gene: TRBV5-6; clone size: -; D gene: -; J gene: TRBJ2-1; CDR3 DNA: TGTGCCAGCAGCTCCGGGGATCACAATGAGCAGTTCTTC; CDR3 protein: CASSSGDHNEQFF
V gene: TRBV5-1; clone size: few; D gene: -; J gene: TRBJ2-1; CDR3 DNA: TGCGCCAGCAGCTTGGGGTCGAGTAGCGACAATGAGCAGTTCTTC; CDR3 protein: CASSLGSSSDNEQFF
V gene: TRBV15; clone size: -; D gene: -; J gene: TRBJ2-7; CDR3 DNA: TGTGCCACCAGCAGAGATCGAGGGGGTTACGAGCAGTACTTC; CDR3 protein: CATSRDRGGYEQYF
V gene: TRBV30; clone size: -; D gene: TRBD1; J gene: TRBJ1-2; CDR3 DNA: TGTGCCTGGAGTGTAAAAGGGGGCGAGAGCTATGGCTACACCTTC; CDR3 protein: CAWSVKGGESYGYTF
V gene: TRBV10-3; clone size: -; D gene: TRBD1; J gene: TRBJ2-5; CDR3 DNA: TGTGCCATCAGTTCGGGACAGGTGAACCAAGAGACCCAGTACTTC; CDR3 protein: CAISSGQVNQETQYF
V gene: TRBV9; clone size: -; D gene: -; J gene: TRBJ1-5; CDR3 DNA: TGTGCCAGCAGCGGCATAGGCAATCAGCCCCAGCATTTT; CDR3 protein: CASSGIGNQPQHF
V gene: TRBV7-9; clone size: -; D gene: -; J gene: TRBJ2-7; CDR3 DNA: TGTGCCAGCAGCCGTAGCGTTTACGAGCAGTACTTC; CDR3 protein: CASSRSVYEQYF
V gene: TRBV7-6; clone size: -; D gene: -; J gene: TRBJ1-2; CDR3 DNA: TGTGCCAGCAGCCCTGACATAAACTATGGCTACACCTTC; CDR3 protein: CASSPDINYGYTF
V gene: TRBV7-3; clone size: -; D gene: TRBD2; J gene: TRBJ2-5; CDR3 DNA: TGTGCCAGCAGCTTGGGGGGGTCAGAGACCCAGTACTTC; CDR3 protein: CASSLGGSETQYF
V gene: TRBV30; clone size: -; D gene: -; J gene: TRBJ1-5; CDR3 DNA: TGTGCCTGGGAACAGGGAGCCAATCAGCCCCAGCATTTT; CDR3 protein: CAWEQGANQPQHF
V gene: TRBV5-6; clone size: -; D gene: -; J gene: TRBJ2-5; CDR3 DNA: TGTGCCAGCAGCTTGTATAGGACTGTAACTAACAGAGAGACCCAGTACTTC; CDR3 protein: CASSLYRTVTNRETQYF
V gene: TRBV29-1; clone size: -; D gene: -; J gene: TRBJ1-1; CDR3 DNA: TGCAGCGGGTACACGAACACTGAAGCTTTCTTT; CDR3 protein: CSGYTNTEAFF
V gene: TRBV7-9; clone size: few; D gene: -; J gene: TRBJ2-2; CDR3 DNA: TGTGCCAGCAGCCCTTGGACAAGCACCGGGGAGCTGTTTTTT; CDR3 protein: CASSPWTSTGELFF
V gene: TRBV5-6; clone size: few; D gene: TRBD1; J gene: TRBJ1-2; CDR3 DNA: TGTGCCAGCAGCTGGGGGACAGGGGGCTACACCTTC; CDR3 protein: CASSWGTGGYTF
V gene: TRBV28; clone size: few; D gene: -; J gene: TRBJ2-5; CDR3 DNA: TGTGCCAGCAGCAAGGGGGGGCAAGAGACCCAGTACTTC; CDR3 protein: CASSKGGQETQYF
V gene: TRBV18; clone size: -; D gene: -; J gene: TRBJ1-3; CDR3 DNA: TGTGCCAGCTCACTCTTCGACACTTCCCCTGGAAACACCATATATTTT; CDR3 protein: CASSLFDTSPGNTIYF
V gene: TRBV4-3; clone size: once; D gene: -; J gene: TRBJ1-4; CDR3 DNA: TGCGCCAGCAGCCAAGATAAAGGGGGTGAAAAACTGTTTTTT; CDR3 protein: CASSQDKGGEKLFF
V gene: TRBV30; clone size: -; D gene: TRBD2; J gene: TRBJ2-1; CDR3 DNA: TGTGCCTGGAGTGTGGGGGGTAAGCCAGCGGGAGGGAGCTACAATGAGCAGTTCTTC; CDR3 protein: CAWSVGGKPAGGSYNEQFF
V gene: TRBV11-2; clone size: -; D gene: TRBD1; J gene: TRBJ2-7; CDR3 DNA: TGTGCCAGCAGCCTCCGGGACAGGGGCTACGAGCAGTACTTC; CDR3 protein: CASSLRDRGYEQYF
V gene: TRBV2; clone size: few; D gene: -; J gene: TRBJ2-1; CDR3 DNA: TGTGCCAGCAGTGAAGATAGCGGAGCCTACAATGAGCAGTTCTTC; CDR3 protein: CASSEDSGAYNEQFF
V gene: TRBV28; clone size: -; D gene: TRBD1; J gene: TRBJ1-1; CDR3 DNA: TGTGCCAGCAGCTCGGAGGGACAGGCCAACACTGAAGCTTTCTTT; CDR3 protein: CASSSEGQANTEAFF
V gene: TRBV2; clone size: -; D gene: -; J gene: TRBJ2-5; CDR3 DNA: TGTGCCAGCTCACGGGACAACCAAGAGACCCAGTACTTC; CDR3 protein: CASSRDNQETQYF